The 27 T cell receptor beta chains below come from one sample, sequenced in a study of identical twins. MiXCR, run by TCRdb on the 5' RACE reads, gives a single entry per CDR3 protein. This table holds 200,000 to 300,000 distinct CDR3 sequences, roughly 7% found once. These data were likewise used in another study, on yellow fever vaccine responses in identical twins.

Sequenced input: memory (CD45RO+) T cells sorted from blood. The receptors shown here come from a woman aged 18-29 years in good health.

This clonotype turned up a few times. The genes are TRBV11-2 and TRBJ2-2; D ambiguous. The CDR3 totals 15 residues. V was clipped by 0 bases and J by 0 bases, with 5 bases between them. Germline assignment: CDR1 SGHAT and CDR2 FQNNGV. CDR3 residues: CASSLDSPNTGELFF. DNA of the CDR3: TGTGCCAGCAGCTTAGATTCCCCGAACACCGGGGAGCTGTTTTTT.

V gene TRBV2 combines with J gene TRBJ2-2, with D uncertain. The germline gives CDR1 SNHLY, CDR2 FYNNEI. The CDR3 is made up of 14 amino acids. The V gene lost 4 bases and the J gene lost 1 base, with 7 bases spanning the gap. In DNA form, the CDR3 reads TGTGCCAGCAGTGGCCACGGGAACACCGGGGAGCTGTTTTTT. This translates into CASSGHGNTGELFF.

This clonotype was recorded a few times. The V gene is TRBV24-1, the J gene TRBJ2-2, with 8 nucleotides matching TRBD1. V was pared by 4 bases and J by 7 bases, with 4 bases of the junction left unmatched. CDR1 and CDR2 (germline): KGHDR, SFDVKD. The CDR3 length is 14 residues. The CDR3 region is CATSDLGQGGELFF. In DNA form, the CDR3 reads TGTGCCACCAGTGACCTTGGACAGGGCGGGGAGCTGTTTTTT.

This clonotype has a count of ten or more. The CDR3 here is CASSLLEADTQYF. CDR3 nucleotides: TGTGCCAGCAGTTTATTGGAGGCAGATACGCAGTATTTT. The chain uses TRBV12-3 or TRBV12-4 and TRBJ2-3, with D possibly matching TRBD2 (5 bases). Between the trimmed V and J ends, which lost 2 bases and 4 bases, there was a span of 7 bases. This CDR3 region has 13 residues.

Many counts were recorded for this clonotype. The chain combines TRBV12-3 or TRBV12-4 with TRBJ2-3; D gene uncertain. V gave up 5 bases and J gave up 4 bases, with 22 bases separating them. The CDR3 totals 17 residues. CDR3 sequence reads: CASSPGSWLSPPDTQYF. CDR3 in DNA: TGTGCCAGCAGTCCCGGTAGTTGGCTGTCCCCCCCAGATACGCAGTATTTT.

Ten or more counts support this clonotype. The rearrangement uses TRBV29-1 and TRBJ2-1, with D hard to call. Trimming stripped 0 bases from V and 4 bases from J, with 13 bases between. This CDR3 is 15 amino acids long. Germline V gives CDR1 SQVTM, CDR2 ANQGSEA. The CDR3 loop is CSVEDGSPRYNEQFF. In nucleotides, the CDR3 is TGCAGCGTTGAAGATGGTAGCCCGAGGTACAATGAGCAGTTCTTC.

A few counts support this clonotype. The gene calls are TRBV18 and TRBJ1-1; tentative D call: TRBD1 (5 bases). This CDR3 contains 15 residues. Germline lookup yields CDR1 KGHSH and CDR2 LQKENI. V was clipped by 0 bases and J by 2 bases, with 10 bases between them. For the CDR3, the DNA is TGTGCCAGCTCACCACCAGGGACGACCAACACTGAAGCTTTCTTT. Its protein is CASSPPGTTNTEAFF.

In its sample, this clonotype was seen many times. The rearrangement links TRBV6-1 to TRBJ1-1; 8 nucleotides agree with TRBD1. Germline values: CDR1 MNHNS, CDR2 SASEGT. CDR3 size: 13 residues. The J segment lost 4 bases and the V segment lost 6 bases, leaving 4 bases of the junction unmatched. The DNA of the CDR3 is TGTGCCAGCAGGGGACAGGCGGGCACTGAAGCTTTCTTT. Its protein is CASRGQAGTEAFF.

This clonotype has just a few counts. The CDR3 sequence: CSAGQGAVLAKNIQYF. In DNA form, the CDR3 reads TGCAGTGCTGGACAGGGGGCTGTCTTGGCCAAAAACATTCAGTACTTC. The V gene is TRBV20-1, the J gene TRBJ2-4; 11 bases agree with TRBD1. V was pared by 5 bases and J by 1 base, with 7 bases of the junction left unmatched. The V gene's germline CDR1 is DFQATT and CDR2 SNEGSKA (reference sequence). The CDR3 extends over 16 amino acids.

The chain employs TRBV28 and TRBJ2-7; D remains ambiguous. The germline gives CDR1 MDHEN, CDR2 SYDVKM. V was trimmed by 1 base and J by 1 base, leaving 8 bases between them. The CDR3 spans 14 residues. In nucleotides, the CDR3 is TGTGCCAGCAGTTTATTGGCTCCGTCCTACGAGCAGTACTTC. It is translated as CASSLLAPSYEQYF.

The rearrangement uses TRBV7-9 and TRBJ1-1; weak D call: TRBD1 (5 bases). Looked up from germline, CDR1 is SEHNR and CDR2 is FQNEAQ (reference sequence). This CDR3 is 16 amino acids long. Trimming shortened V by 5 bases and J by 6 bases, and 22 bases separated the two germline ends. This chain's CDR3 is CASSDRPGGRFAEAFF. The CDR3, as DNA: TGTGCCAGCAGCGACCGTCCGGGGGGTCGGTTCGCTGAAGCTTTCTTT.

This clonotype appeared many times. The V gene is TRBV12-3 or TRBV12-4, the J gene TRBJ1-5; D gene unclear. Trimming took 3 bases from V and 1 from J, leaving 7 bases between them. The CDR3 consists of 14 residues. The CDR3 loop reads CASSFILSNQPQHF. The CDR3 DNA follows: TGTGCCAGCAGTTTTATCCTAAGCAATCAGCCCCAGCATTTT.

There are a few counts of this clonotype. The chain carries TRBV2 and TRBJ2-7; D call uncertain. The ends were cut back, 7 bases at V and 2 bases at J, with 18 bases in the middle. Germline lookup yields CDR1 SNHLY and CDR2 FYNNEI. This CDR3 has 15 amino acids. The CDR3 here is CASTPHVPRPYEQYV. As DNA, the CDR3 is TGTGCCAGCACCCCCCATGTCCCCAGGCCCTACGAGCAGTACGTC.

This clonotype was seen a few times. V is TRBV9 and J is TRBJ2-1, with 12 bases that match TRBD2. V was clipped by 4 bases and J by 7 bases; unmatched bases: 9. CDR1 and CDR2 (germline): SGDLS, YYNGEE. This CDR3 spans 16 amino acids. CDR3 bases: TGTGCCAGCAGCACCTTGACTAGCGGGAGATTTAATGAGCAGTTCTTC. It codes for CASSTLTSGRFNEQFF.

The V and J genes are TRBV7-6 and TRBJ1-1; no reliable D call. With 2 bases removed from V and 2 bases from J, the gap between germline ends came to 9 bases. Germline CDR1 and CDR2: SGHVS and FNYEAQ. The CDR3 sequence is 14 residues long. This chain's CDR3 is CASSLSVVNTEAFF. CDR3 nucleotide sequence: TGTGCCAGCAGCTTATCGGTGGTAAACACTGAAGCTTTCTTT.

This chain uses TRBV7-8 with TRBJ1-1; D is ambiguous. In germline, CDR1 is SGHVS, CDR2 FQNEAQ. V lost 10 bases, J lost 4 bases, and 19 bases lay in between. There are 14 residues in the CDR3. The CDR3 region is CAISLGGLSTEAFF. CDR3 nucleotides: TGTGCCATCTCACTGGGAGGGCTGTCCACTGAAGCTTTCTTT.

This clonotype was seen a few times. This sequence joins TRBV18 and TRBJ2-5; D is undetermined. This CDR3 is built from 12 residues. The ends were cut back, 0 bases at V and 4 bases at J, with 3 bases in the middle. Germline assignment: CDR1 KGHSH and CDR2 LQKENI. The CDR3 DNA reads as TGTGCCAGCTCACCACCGTTAGAGACCCAGTACTTC. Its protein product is CASSPPLETQYF. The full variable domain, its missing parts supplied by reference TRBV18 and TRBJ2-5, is NAGVMQNPRHLVRRRGQEARLRCSPMKGHSHVYWYRQLPEEGLKFMVYLQKENIIDESGMPKERFSAEFPKEGPSILRIQQVVRGDSAAYFCASSPPLETQYFGPGTRLLVL.

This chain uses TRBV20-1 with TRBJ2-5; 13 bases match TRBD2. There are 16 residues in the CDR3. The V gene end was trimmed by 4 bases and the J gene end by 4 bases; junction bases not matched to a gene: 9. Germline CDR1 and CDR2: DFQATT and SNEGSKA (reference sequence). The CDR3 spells CSATPGTSGNLETQYF. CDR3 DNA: TGCAGTGCTACCCCGGGGACTAGCGGGAATTTAGAGACCCAGTACTTC.

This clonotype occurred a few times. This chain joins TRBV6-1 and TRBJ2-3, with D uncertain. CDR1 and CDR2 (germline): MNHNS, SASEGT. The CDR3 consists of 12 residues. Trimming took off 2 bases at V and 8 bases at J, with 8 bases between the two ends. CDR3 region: CASSEYRFTQYF. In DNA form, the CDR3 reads TGTGCCAGCAGTGAATATCGGTTTACGCAGTATTTT.

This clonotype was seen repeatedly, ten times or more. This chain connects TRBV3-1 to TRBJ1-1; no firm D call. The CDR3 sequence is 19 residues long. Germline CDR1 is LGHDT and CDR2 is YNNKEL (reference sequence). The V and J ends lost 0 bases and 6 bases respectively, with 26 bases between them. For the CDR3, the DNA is TGTGCCAGCAGCCAAGATCTTCCCGAGTGGAGGGCCCGGGTCCCTGAAGCTTTCTTT. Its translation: CASSQDLPEWRARVPEAFF.

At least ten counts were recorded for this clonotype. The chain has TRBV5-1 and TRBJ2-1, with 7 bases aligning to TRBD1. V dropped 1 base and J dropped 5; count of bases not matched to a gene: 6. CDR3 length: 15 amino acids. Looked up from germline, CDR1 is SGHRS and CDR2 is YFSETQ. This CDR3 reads CASSLSGQKNNEQFF. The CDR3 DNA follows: TGCGCCAGCAGCTTGTCGGGACAGAAAAACAATGAGCAGTTCTTC. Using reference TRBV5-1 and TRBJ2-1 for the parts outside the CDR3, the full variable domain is KAGVTQTPRYLIKTRGQQVTLSCSPISGHRSVSWYQQTPGQGLQFLFEYFSETQRNKGNFPGRFSGRQFSNSRSEMNVSTLELGDSALYLCASSLSGQKNNEQFFGPGTRLTVL.

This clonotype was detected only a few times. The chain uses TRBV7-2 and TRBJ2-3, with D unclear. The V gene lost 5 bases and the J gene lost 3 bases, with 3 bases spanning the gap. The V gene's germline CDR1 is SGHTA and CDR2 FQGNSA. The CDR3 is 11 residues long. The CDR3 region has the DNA TGTGCCAGCAGCGCTACAGATACGCAGTATTTT. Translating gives CASSATDTQYF.

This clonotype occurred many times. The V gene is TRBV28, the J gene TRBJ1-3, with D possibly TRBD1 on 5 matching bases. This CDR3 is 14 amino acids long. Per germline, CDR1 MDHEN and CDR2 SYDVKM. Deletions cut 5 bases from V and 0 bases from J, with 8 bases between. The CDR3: CASSTTGSGNTIYF. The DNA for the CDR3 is TGTGCCAGCAGTACAACAGGCTCTGGAAACACCATATATTTT.

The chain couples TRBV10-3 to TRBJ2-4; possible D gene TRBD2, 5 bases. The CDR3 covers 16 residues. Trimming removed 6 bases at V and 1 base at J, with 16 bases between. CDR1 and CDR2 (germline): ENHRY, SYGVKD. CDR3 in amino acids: CAISPVAGLAKNIQYF. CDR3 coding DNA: TGTGCCATCAGCCCCGTCGCCGGACTCGCCAAAAACATTCAGTACTTC.

The CDR3 bases are TGTGCCCTCTGTACCGCCGGGACAGGGGGTTTTAAGGACAATGAGCAGTTCTTC. Translated, it gives CALCTAGTGGFKDNEQFF. The chain carries TRBV2 and TRBJ2-1; 11 bases map to TRBD1. The V segment lost 11 bases and the J segment 5 bases; nucleotides outside the gene matches: 20. The V gene's germline CDR1 is SNHLY and CDR2 FYNNEI. There are 18 residues in the CDR3.

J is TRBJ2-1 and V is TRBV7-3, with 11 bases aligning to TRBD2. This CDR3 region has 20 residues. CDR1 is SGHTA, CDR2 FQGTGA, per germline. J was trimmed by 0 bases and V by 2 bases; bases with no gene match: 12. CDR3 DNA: TGTGCCAGCAGCTTAGCCCCTCTAGCGGGAGGTCCGAGCTCCTACAATGAGCAGTTCTTC. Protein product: CASSLAPLAGGPSSYNEQFF.

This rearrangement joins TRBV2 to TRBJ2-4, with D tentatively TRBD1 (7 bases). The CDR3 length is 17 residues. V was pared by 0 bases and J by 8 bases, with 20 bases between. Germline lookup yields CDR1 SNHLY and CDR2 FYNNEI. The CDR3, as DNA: TGTGCCAGCAGTGAAGCGTCTGGAGGGGACAGTGGGGACATTCAGTACTTC. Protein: CASSEASGGDSGDIQYF.